This record covers a single T cell receptor (beta chain). In Seattle, patients joined the study during active infection and were tracked longitudinally. This sample was taken from a study of blood T cell repertoires in COVID-19. Per the study methods: Quantification of nucleated cells was approximated via reference gene primer amplification. Generated by immunoSEQ multiplex PCR, the TCRdb table keeps only in-frame clones and is missing some. That table supplies the V and J calls and clone size; D and trimming were determined from the DNA. The sample contains fewer than 200,000 clones, roughly 80% of which appear only once. Germline lookup yields CDR1 SGHRS and CDR2 YFSETQ. The CDR3 spans 16 residues. Germline trimming cut 4 bases from V and 6 bases from J; bases unmatched to any gene: 11.

The specimen sequenced was peripheral blood. This chain joins TRBV5-1 and TRBJ2-1; 9 bases are shared with TRBD2. The sequence was obtained from a woman older than 75 with COVID-19, enrolled during active disease. The CDR3 here is CASSVLAGEGSNEQFF. Here the CDR3 DNA reads TGCGCCAGCAGCGTGTTAGCGGGAGAGGGTAGCAATGAGCAGTTCTTC.